Listed here are 21 T cell receptor beta chains from one sample, sequenced in a study of spatial heterogeneity in lung cancer (dated by TCRdb to between 2018 and 2021). Libraries were constructed by 5' RACE. Sequencing was carried out with a NextSeq 500. TCRdb took the public reads, trimmed them with fastp at Q25, ran MiXCR for clone calling and kept in-frame beta chains. Identical CDR3 proteins give one entry, which carries the most common genes and DNA. A total of tens of thousands of distinct CDR3 sequences appear in this sample, 8.4% of them only once. Together, the top ten hold about 16% of the sample. The time point label on this specimen signifies: sample taken at primary tumor resection. For TCR sequencing, whole RNA was extracted from tumor and nontumor lung tissue, or from cryopreserved PBMC samples, and no cell sorting was done. Sequencing was performed on PBMCs, taken at surgery. Receptors originate from a female donor with early-stage non-small cell lung cancer.

This clonotype occurred a few times. V usage is TRBV5-1 and J usage is TRBJ1-3, with TRBD1 as a possible D gene (6 bases). Trimming stripped 0 bases from V and 2 bases from J, with 12 bases between. The CDR3 length is 16 residues. Germline values: CDR1 SGHRS, CDR2 YFSETQ. The CDR3 DNA follows: TGCGCCAGCAGCTTGGAAGGACAGAAGACTGGAAACACCATATATTTT. This sequence encodes CASSLEGQKTGNTIYF.

The chain couples TRBV5-1 to TRBJ2-7; 7 bases are a match to TRBD1. Germline CDR1 is SGHRS and CDR2 is YFSETQ. After removal of 4 bases from V and 7 bases from J, the junction contained 14 bases not matched to a gene. The CDR3 has 15 amino acids. CDR3: CASSQTGASLEEQYV. DNA for the CDR3: TGCGCCAGCAGCCAAACAGGGGCCTCCCTGGAAGAGCAGTACGTC.

Many counts were recorded for this clonotype. In nucleotides, the CDR3 is TGCGCCAGCAGCCAAGGCCTTGGACAGACGAACACTGAAGCTTTCTTT. Its protein is CASSQGLGQTNTEAFF. The chain recombines TRBV4-1 with TRBJ1-1, with D possibly matching TRBD1 (6 bases). The CDR3 is made up of 16 amino acids. V lost 1 base and J 1 base, leaving 13 bases between the germline ends. Looked up from germline, CDR1 is MGHRA and CDR2 is YSYEKL.

The chain combines TRBV28 with TRBJ1-2, with 10 bases identical to TRBD1. The CDR3 runs to 15 residues. CDR1 and CDR2 from the germline V gene are MDHEN and SYDVKM. V lost 6 bases and J lost 2; bases outside the gene matches: 6. The CDR3 loop is CASSPGQGGNYGYTF. The CDR3 DNA sequence: TGTGCCAGCAGCCCTGGACAGGGGGGAAACTATGGCTACACCTTC.

This clonotype was seen ten or more times. In DNA, the CDR3 is TGTGCCACCCGATCACAGGGGGAAGATCAGCCCCAGCATTTT. It is translated as CATRSQGEDQPQHF. The chain has TRBV24-1 and TRBJ1-5; TRBD1 aligns across 8 bases. The CDR3 has 14 residues. The V segment lost 9 bases and the J segment 5 bases; nucleotides outside the gene matches: 8. Germline CDR1 and CDR2: KGHDR and SFDVKD.

This clonotype was counted a few times. The chain carries TRBV7-9 and TRBJ2-1, with unresolved D. V lost 1 base and J 6 bases, leaving 10 bases between the germline ends. The CDR3 sequence is 14 residues long. Germline values: CDR1 SEHNR, CDR2 FQNEAQ (reference sequence). The CDR3 DNA follows: TGTGCCAGCAGCTTAGTAGGTAGATTCAATGAGCAGTTCTTC. This sequence encodes CASSLVGRFNEQFF.

This clonotype turned up a few times. The J gene is TRBJ1-6, the V gene TRBV20-1, with TRBD1 identical over 8 bases. Per germline, CDR1 DFQATT and CDR2 SNEGSKA (reference sequence). This CDR3 spans 12 amino acids. J was trimmed by 6 bases and V by 7 bases; bases with no gene match: 2. Here the CDR3 reads CSGGQANSPLHF. CDR3 DNA sequence: TGCAGTGGGGGACAGGCTAATTCACCCCTCCACTTT.

The chain combines TRBV28 with TRBJ1-5, with 8 positions matching TRBD1. CDR3 length: 14 amino acids. Germline CDR1 MDHEN, CDR2 SYDVKM. After removal of 2 bases from V and 5 bases from J, the junction contained 2 bases not matched to a gene. Here the CDR3 reads CASSLPTGDQPQHF. The CDR3 DNA reads TGTGCCAGCAGTTTACCGACAGGGGATCAGCCCCAGCATTTT.

This clonotype was detected ten times or more. This CDR3 reads CASSLGGTDTYNEQFF. The CDR3 DNA is TGCGCCAGCAGCTTGGGGGGGACAGACACCTACAATGAGCAGTTCTTC. The V and J genes are TRBV5-1 and TRBJ2-1, with 7 bases matching TRBD1. The J segment lost 2 bases and the V segment lost 0 bases, leaving 5 bases of the junction unmatched. Germline V gene lookup returns CDR1 SGHRS and CDR2 YFSETQ. The CDR3 has 16 amino acids.

This clonotype was seen only a few times. The V and J genes are TRBV20-1 and TRBJ1-5; a weak D match, TRBD1 (6 bases). The V gene lost 4 bases and the J gene lost 0 bases, with 10 bases spanning the gap. Germline CDR1 is DFQATT and CDR2 is SNEGSKA (reference sequence). The CDR3 runs 14 residues. CDR3 DNA: TGCAGTGCTATACAGGGCTATAGCAATCAGCCCCAGCATTTT. Translation: CSAIQGYSNQPQHF.

The rearrangement joins TRBV20-1 to TRBJ2-7; the D gene is possibly TRBD2 (6 bases). The CDR3 has 14 amino acids. Trimming left V 5 bases short and J 7 bases short, with 21 bases between. CDR1 and CDR2 from the germline V gene are DFQATT and SNEGSKA (reference sequence). The CDR3 coding sequence is TGCAGTGCTTCTCCCTCGGGGGTATTGGGGGAGCAGTACGTC. The encoded protein is CSASPSGVLGEQYV.

This clonotype was counted many times. The V gene is TRBV5-1, the J gene TRBJ2-7; perhaps TRBD2 as D (6 bases). The CDR3 is made up of 15 amino acids. The V end was cut by 5 bases, the J end by 5 bases, with 20 bases between. In germline, CDR1 is SGHRS, CDR2 YFSETQ. CDR3 region: CASRPPGTAWDEQYF. Written as DNA, the CDR3 is TGCGCCAGCAGACCTCCCGGGACTGCCTGGGACGAGCAGTACTTC.

The CDR3, as DNA: TGTGCCAGCAGCCCGACGGTCAGTTCCACAGATACGCAGTATTTT. As protein: CASSPTVSSTDTQYF. This sequence joins TRBV7-3 and TRBJ2-3; no definite D call. V lost 5 bases and J lost 2, with 14 bases in between. Germline CDR1 is SGHTA and CDR2 is FQGTGA. There are 15 residues in the CDR3.

The rearrangement joins TRBV11-2 to TRBJ2-7, with TRBD2 identical over 7 bases. This CDR3 spans 14 amino acids. V dropped 5 bases and J dropped 6; count of bases not matched to a gene: 10. CDR1 SGHAT and CDR2 FQNNGV come from the germline V gene. The CDR3 loop reads CASSVTAGAPEQYF. CDR3 sequence (DNA): TGTGCCAGCAGCGTGACCGCGGGAGCCCCCGAGCAGTACTTC.

This clonotype was recorded at least ten times. The chain is built from TRBV7-9 and TRBJ1-5; D perhaps matches TRBD1 (6 bases). This CDR3 has 15 amino acids. Germline lookup yields CDR1 SEHNR and CDR2 FQNEAQ (reference sequence). V was trimmed by 5 bases and J by 3 bases, leaving 14 bases between them. CDR3 protein: CASSPGGGINQPQHF. The CDR3 DNA reads as TGTGCCAGCAGCCCTGGTGGGGGCATCAATCAGCCCCAGCATTTT.

This clonotype showed up just a few times. The V call is TRBV7-9, the J call TRBJ1-5; perhaps TRBD1 as D (5 bases). Per germline, CDR1 SEHNR and CDR2 FQNEAQ (reference sequence). V gave up 5 bases and J gave up 5 bases, with 10 bases separating them. This CDR3 region has 13 residues. The CDR3 spells CASSEGGDQPQHF. The CDR3 nucleotides read TGTGCCAGCAGCGAAGGAGGGGATCAGCCCCAGCATTTT. Full variable domain (missing parts from reference TRBV7-9 and TRBJ1-5): DTGVSQNPRHKITKRGQNVTFRCDPISEHNRLYWYRQTLGQGPEFLTYFQNEAQLEKSRLLSDRFSAERPKGSFSTLEIQRTEQGDSAMYLCASSEGGDQPQHFGDGTRLSIL.

The rearrangement joins TRBV28 to TRBJ1-3; a possible D gene is TRBD1 (6 bases). V lost 3 bases and J lost 0, with 12 bases in between. Germline-derived CDR1 and CDR2 are MDHEN and SYDVKM. The CDR3 has 16 amino acids. The CDR3 region is CASSFSGANSGNTIYF. The CDR3 nucleotides read TGTGCCAGCAGTTTTTCGGGGGCTAACTCTGGAAACACCATATATTTT.

The rearrangement joins TRBV20-1 to TRBJ1-3; no clear D. Trimming left V 6 bases short and J 1 base short, with 7 bases between. Germline CDR1 reads DFQATT; CDR2 reads SNEGSKA (reference sequence). This CDR3 comprises 12 residues. Here the CDR3 DNA reads TGCAGTGCCCGCGGTTCTGGAAACACCATATATTTT. It translates to CSARGSGNTIYF.

There are a few counts of this clonotype. The V and J genes are TRBV14 and TRBJ2-7, with D possibly matching TRBD1 (6 bases). Germline V lookup: CDR1 SGHDN, CDR2 FVKESK. The CDR3 loop spans 15 amino acids. Between the trimmed V and J ends, which lost 1 base and 0 bases, there was a span of 10 bases. The CDR3 here is CASSQGMDSSYEQYF. The DNA for the CDR3 is TGTGCCAGCAGCCAAGGAATGGACAGCTCCTACGAGCAGTACTTC.

The V gene is TRBV6-6, the J gene TRBJ2-2; D is uncertain. Germline lookup yields CDR1 MNHNY and CDR2 SVGAGI (reference sequence). The CDR3 is 13 amino acids. The V and J ends lost 4 bases and 7 bases respectively, with 10 bases between them. CDR3 region: CASSSVPIGELFF. DNA of the CDR3: TGTGCCAGCAGTTCCGTCCCCATCGGGGAGCTGTTTTTT.

This clonotype has a count of ten or more. This sequence joins TRBV27 and TRBJ2-1; 11 bases align to TRBD1. Germline V gene sequence: CDR1 MNHEY, CDR2 SMNVEV (reference sequence). The junction had 1 base not matched to a gene; V was cut back by 6 bases and J by 6 bases. The CDR3 covers 13 residues. The DNA of the CDR3 is TGTGCCAGCAGGGGGACAGGGGGCAATGAGCAGTTCTTC. Residues: CASRGTGGNEQFF.